This T cell receptor beta chain was sequenced during a study of CD8+ T cells in alopecia areata. This CDR3 is 15 amino acids long. The germline V gene has CDR1 MGHRA and CDR2 YSYEKL. Trimming stripped 0 bases from V and 5 bases from J, with 13 bases between. RNA was extracted and reverse transcribed into cDNA as the sequencing template. Sequencing was performed with immunoSEQ multiplex PCR; in TCRdb, only in-frame clones are kept and a portion is missing. The sample has 95,000 to 100,000 clones, roughly three fifths seen once. The treatment here: oral pan-JAK inhibitor, 5-10 mg twice daily. The V gene is TRBV4-1, the J gene TRBJ2-5; tentative D call: TRBD2 (7 bases). This receptor was obtained from a human donor with alopecia areata. The sequencing used CD8+ T cells sorted from blood, collected at week 4, from a patient treated with tofacitinib. DNA for the CDR3: TGCGCCAGCAGCCAAGATGAGGGGGAGGGGGAGACCCAGTACTTC. Its protein product is CASSQDEGEGETQYF.